This record looks at one TCR beta chain sequence and its context. Its specificity is not known. Though probably carrying unrecorded immune exposures, donors were nominally healthy at sampling. The data stem from a study of cytomegalovirus exposure and HLA in healthy donors. Study-wide results and caveats: Cytomegalovirus status was reportedly diagnosed by the classifier with high specificity and sensitivity. Other equally common chains were less clonally expanded than HLA-associated TCR beta chains, a later analysis showed.

The PCR contained 60 Vbeta and 13 Jbeta primers. The method was immunoSEQ multiplex PCR; TCRdb's version includes in-frame clones alone and lacks a portion of them. The profile shows under 200,000 clones, around four fifths of them singletons. Material for sequencing was PBMCs. This clonotype was sampled from a female donor in good health and CMV-seronegative.

The CDR3 DNA sequence: TGTGCCATCTCACCCCCCCTAGCGGACGCCACAGATACGCAGTATTTT. Translating it yields CAISPPLADATDTQYF. The chain combines TRBV2 with TRBJ2-3, with 7 bases that match TRBD2. The V gene's germline CDR1 is SNHLY and CDR2 FYNNEI. The V and J ends lost 10 bases and 2 bases, in that order; junction bases with no gene match: 15. There are 16 residues in the CDR3.